This paragraph covers one TCR beta chain sequence. The data are from a study of shared T cell receptors in the human thymus. The assay was immunoSEQ multiplex PCR, and TCRdb's table has in-frame clones only and misses some. The data contain over 450,000 clones, 75% to 85% of them seen just once; the ten biggest clones take up more than 0.01%. V was clipped by 2 bases and J by 10 bases; unmatched bases: 10. This CDR3 spans 15 amino acids. CDR1 and CDR2 from the germline V gene are MNHEY and SVGAGI. The same data also contributed to another study, on human thymus T cells.

J is TRBJ1-4 and V is TRBV6-5; 7 nucleotides align to TRBD1. Sequencing was done on a sample of thymocytes. This clonotype was obtained from a boy under two years old with a congenital heart defect. The CDR3 spells CASSYTPTGCRKLFF. The CDR3 DNA reads TGTGCCAGCAGTTACACCCCGACAGGGTGTCGAAAACTGTTTTTT.